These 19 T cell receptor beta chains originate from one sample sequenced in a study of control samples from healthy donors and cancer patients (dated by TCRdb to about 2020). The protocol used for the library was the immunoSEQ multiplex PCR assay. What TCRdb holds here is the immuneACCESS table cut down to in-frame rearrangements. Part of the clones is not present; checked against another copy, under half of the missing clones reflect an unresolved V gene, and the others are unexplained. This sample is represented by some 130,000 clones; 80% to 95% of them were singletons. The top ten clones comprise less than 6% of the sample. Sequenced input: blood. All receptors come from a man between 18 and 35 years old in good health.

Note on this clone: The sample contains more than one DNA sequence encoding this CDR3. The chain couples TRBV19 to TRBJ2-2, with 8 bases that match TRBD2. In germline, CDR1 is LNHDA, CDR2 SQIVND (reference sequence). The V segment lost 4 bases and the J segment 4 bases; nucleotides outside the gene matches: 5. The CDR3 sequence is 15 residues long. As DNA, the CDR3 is TGTGCCAGTAGTACGCGTCGGGGGGGCACCGGGGAGCTGTTTTTT. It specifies CASSTRRGGTGELFF.

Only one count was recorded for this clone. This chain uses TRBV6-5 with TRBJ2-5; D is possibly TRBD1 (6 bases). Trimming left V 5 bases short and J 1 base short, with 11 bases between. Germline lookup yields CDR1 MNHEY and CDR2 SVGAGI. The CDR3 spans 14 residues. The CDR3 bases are TGTGCCAGCAGTCCCGGGACAACCCAAGAGACCCAGTACTTC. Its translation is CASSPGTTQETQYF.

The CDR3 DNA sequence: TGCGCCAGCAGCTTGGAAGGGACCAATACGCAGTATTTT. Amino acids: CASSLEGTNTQYF. The rearrangement links TRBV5-1 to TRBJ2-3, with D tentatively TRBD1 or TRBD2 (5 bases each). Germline loops: CDR1 SGHRS, CDR2 YFSETQ. This CDR3 spans 13 amino acids. V gave up 0 bases and J gave up 7 bases, with 9 bases separating them.

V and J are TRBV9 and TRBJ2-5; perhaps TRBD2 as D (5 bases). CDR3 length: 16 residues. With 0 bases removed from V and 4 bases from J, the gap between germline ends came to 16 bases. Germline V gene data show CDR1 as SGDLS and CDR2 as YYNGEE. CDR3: CASSVGGYPNGETQYF. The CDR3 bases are TGTGCCAGCAGCGTAGGAGGGTACCCCAATGGAGAGACCCAGTACTTC.

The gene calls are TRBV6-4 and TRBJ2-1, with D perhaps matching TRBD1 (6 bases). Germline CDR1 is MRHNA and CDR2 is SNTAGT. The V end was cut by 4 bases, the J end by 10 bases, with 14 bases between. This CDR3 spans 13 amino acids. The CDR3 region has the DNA TGTGCCAGCAGTGTCCAGGGGATGGGAGAGCAGTTCTTC. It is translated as CASSVQGMGEQFF.

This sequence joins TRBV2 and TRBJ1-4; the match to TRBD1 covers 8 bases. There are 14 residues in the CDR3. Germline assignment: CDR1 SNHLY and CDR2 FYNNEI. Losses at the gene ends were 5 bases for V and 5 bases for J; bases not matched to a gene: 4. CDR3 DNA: TGTGCCAGCAGTTTTCGGACAGGGAATGAAAAACTGTTTTTT. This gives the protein CASSFRTGNEKLFF. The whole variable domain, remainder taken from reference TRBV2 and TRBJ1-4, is EPEVTQTPSHQVTQMGQEVILRCVPISNHLYFYWYRQILGQKVEFLVSFYNNEISEKSEIFDDQFSVERPDGSNFTLKIRSTKLEDSAMYFCASSFRTGNEKLFFGSGTQLSVL.

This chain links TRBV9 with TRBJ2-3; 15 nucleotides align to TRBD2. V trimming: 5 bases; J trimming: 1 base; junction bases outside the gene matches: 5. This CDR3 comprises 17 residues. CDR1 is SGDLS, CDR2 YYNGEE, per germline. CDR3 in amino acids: CASSGLAGGRGTDTQYF. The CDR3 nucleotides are TGTGCCAGCAGTGGACTAGCGGGGGGGCGGGGCACAGATACGCAGTATTTT.

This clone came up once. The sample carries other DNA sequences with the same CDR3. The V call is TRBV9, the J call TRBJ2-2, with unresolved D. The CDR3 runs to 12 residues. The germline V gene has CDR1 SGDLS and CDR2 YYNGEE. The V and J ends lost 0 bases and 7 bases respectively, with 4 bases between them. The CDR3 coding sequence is TGTGCCAGCAGCGTAGAGGGCGGGGAGCTGTTTTTT. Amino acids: CASSVEGGELFF.

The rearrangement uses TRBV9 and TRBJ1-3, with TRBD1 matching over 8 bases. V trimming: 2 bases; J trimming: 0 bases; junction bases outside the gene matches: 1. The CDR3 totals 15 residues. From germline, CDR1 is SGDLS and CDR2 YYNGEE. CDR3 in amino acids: CASSVTGGSGNTIYF. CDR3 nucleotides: TGTGCCAGCAGCGTCACAGGGGGCTCTGGAAACACCATATATTTT.

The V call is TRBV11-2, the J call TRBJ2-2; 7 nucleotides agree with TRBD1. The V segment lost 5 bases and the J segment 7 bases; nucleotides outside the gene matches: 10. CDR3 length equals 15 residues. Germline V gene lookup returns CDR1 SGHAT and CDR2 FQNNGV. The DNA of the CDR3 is TGTGCCAGCAGCCACTACAGGGGATTTGGCGGGGAGCTGTTTTTT. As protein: CASSHYRGFGGELFF.

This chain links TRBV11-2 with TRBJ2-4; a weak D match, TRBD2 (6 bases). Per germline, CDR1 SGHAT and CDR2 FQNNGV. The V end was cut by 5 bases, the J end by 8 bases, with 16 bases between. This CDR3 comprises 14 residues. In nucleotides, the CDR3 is TGTGCCAGCAGCCCCAGGAGGGTCCGAGACATTCAGTACTTC. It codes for CASSPRRVRDIQYF.

This CDR3 reads CASSQVSGGLGWGYTF. CDR3 bases: TGTGCCAGCAGCCAAGTCTCTGGGGGTCTCGGATGGGGCTACACCTTC. J is TRBJ1-2 and V is TRBV14; D is possibly TRBD1 (5 bases). V shed 1 base and J shed 8 bases, with 20 bases lying between them. CDR1 SGHDN and CDR2 FVKESK come from the germline V gene. The CDR3 length is 16 residues. Full variable domain (remainder filled in from reference TRBV14 and TRBJ1-2): EAGVTQFPSHSVIEKGQTVTLRCDPISGHDNLYWYRRVMGKEIKFLLHFVKESKQDESGMPNNRFLAERTGGTYSTLKVQPAELEDSGVYFCASSQVSGGLGWGYTFGSGTRLTVV.

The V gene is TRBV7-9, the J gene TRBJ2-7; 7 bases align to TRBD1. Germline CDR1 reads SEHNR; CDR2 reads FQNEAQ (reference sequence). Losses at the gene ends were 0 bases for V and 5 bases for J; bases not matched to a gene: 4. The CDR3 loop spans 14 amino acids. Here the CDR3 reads CASSLAGGRNEQYF. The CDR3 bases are TGTGCCAGCAGCTTAGCAGGGGGCCGGAACGAGCAGTACTTC.

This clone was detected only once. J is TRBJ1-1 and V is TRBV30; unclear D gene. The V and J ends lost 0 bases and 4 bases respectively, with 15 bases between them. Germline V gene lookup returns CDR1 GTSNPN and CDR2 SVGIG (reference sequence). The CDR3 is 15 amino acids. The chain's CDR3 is CAWSVTNRLGTEAFF. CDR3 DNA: TGTGCCTGGAGTGTGACCAACCGGTTGGGCACTGAAGCTTTCTTT.

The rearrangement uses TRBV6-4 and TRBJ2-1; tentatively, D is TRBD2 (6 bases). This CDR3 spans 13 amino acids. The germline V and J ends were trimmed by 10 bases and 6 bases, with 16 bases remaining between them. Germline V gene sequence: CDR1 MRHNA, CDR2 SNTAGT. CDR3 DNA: TGTGCCACATCATTTCCCGGGGGCAATGAGCAGTTCTTC. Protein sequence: CATSFPGGNEQFF.

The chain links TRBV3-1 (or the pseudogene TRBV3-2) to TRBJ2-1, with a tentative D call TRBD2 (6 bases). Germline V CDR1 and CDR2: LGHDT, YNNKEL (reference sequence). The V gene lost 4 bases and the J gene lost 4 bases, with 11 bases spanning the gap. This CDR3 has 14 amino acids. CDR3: CASSPLAGYNEQFF. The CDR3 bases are TGTGCCAGCAGCCCTCTGGCGGGGTACAATGAGCAGTTCTTC.

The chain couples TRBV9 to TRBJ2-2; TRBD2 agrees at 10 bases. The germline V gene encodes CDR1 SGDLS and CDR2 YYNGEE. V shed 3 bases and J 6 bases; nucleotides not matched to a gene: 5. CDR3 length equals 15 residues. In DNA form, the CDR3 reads TGTGCCAGCAGCGCGAGCGGGGGGGCCGCCGGGGAGCTGTTTTTT. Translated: CASSASGGAAGELFF.

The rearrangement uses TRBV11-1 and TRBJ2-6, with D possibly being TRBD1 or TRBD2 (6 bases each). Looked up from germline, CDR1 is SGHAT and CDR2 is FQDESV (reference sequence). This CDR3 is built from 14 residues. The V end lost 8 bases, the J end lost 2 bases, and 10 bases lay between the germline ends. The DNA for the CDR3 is TGTGCCAGCGGGAGGACAGCTGGGGCCAACGTCCTGACTTTC. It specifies CASGRTAGANVLTF.

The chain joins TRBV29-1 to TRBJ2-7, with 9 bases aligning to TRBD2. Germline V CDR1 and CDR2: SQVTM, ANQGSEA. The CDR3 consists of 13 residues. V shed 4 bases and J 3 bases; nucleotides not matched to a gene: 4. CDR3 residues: CSVGETSGYEQYF. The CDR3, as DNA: TGCAGCGTTGGAGAGACTAGCGGCTACGAGCAGTACTTC.